Listed here are 8 T cell receptor beta chains from one sample, sequenced in a study of T cells in Graves' hyperthyroidism and ophthalmopathy. Amplified TCR beta CDR3 regions derived from RNA transcripts. The HTBI primer set drove a first-round RT-PCR of the TCR CDR3. TCRdb used MiXCR to reprocess the multiplex PCR reads, holding one entry per CDR3 protein. The data hold a few hundred thousand distinct CDR3 sequences, with around 16% observed a single time. The sample comprised blood. These receptors were taken from a woman in her 30s with Graves' hyperthyroidism.

This clonotype appeared many times. The J gene is TRBJ1-1, the V gene TRBV7-2; tentative D call: TRBD1 (5 bases). This CDR3 is 12 amino acids long. Per the germline V gene, CDR1 is SGHTA and CDR2 is FQGNSA. V was shortened by 4 bases and J by 6 bases, with 9 bases between the two germline ends. CDR3 loop: CASSWGDAEAFF. CDR3 in DNA: TGTGCCAGCAGCTGGGGGGATGCTGAAGCTTTCTTT. Combining the CDR3 with reference TRBV7-2 and TRBJ1-1 gives the whole variable domain GAGVSQSPSNKVTEKGKDVELRCDPISGHTALYWYRQSLGQGLEFLIYFQGNSAPDKSGLPSDRFSAERTGGSVSTLTIQRTQQEDSAVYLCASSWGDAEAFFGQGTRLTVV.

J is TRBJ1-5 and V is TRBV20-1, with D possibly matching TRBD1 (6 bases). Germline V gives CDR1 DFQATT, CDR2 SNEGSKA (reference sequence). V gave up 7 bases and J gave up 7 bases, with 14 bases separating them. The length of the CDR3 is 12 residues. This CDR3 is CSVRGAGQPQHF. Written as DNA, the CDR3 is TGCAGTGTTCGGGGGGCAGGGCAGCCCCAGCATTTT.

Ten or more counts support this clonotype. V and J are TRBV6-1 and TRBJ2-3, with D possibly TRBD2 on 5 matching bases. The CDR3 is 14 residues long. V shed 2 bases and J shed 7 bases, with 13 bases lying between them. Germline V lookup: CDR1 MNHNS, CDR2 SASEGT. The CDR3 nucleotides read TGTGCCAGCAGTGAACTATTCCGGGAACATACGCAGTATTTT. Translation gives CASSELFREHTQYF.

This clonotype was detected only a few times. The V gene is TRBV15, the J gene TRBJ1-2; D is unresolved. The V end was cut by 0 bases, the J end by 7 bases, with 15 bases between. Germline V gene data show CDR1 as LNHNV and CDR2 as YYDKDF (reference sequence). This CDR3 is built from 15 residues. Here the CDR3 reads CATSRDGSPSVGYTF. DNA of the CDR3: TGTGCCACCAGCAGAGATGGAAGCCCCTCCGTTGGCTACACCTTC.

This chain joins TRBV6-1 and TRBJ2-1; a possible D gene is TRBD2 (6 bases). Trimming took 6 bases from V and 11 from J, leaving 26 bases between them. Germline CDR1 is MNHNS and CDR2 is SASEGT. This CDR3 comprises 16 residues. CDR3 DNA: TGTGCCAGCAGGGGCGGACTATGGGCGAGGAACACTAAGCAGTTCTTC. It is translated as CASRGGLWARNTKQFF.

This clonotype showed up many times. This chain uses TRBV20-1 with TRBJ2-1; 10 nucleotides align to TRBD2. This CDR3 contains 14 residues. Germline trimming cut 4 bases from V and 6 bases from J; bases unmatched to any gene: 6. Germline values: CDR1 DFQATT, CDR2 SNEGSKA (reference sequence). CDR3: CSATDSGRGNEQFF. CDR3 coding DNA: TGCAGTGCTACCGACAGCGGGAGGGGCAATGAGCAGTTCTTC.

This clonotype was recorded a few times. The J gene is TRBJ2-1, the V gene TRBV6-2 or TRBV6-3; D unresolved. Trimming took off 3 bases at V and 5 bases at J, with 5 bases between the two ends. CDR3 length: 12 amino acids. Germline V gene lookup returns CDR1 MNHEY and CDR2 SVGEGT. CDR3 in DNA: TGTGCCAGCAGTTATACCCACAATGAGCAGTTCTTC. Its translation is CASSYTHNEQFF.

This clonotype was seen ten or more times. The chain couples TRBV7-2 to TRBJ2-7; 7 bases fit TRBD2. Germline V lookup: CDR1 SGHTA, CDR2 FQGNSA. J gave up 1 base and V 5 bases, and 14 bases lay outside the gene matches. The CDR3 is 17 amino acids. This chain's CDR3 is CASSIDPTSHKSYEQYF. The CDR3 nucleotides read TGTGCCAGCAGCATTGACCCGACTAGCCATAAATCCTACGAGCAGTACTTC. Variable domain in full (rest from reference TRBV7-2 and TRBJ2-7): GAGVSQSPSNKVTEKGKDVELRCDPISGHTALYWYRQSLGQGLEFLIYFQGNSAPDKSGLPSDRFSAERTGGSVSTLTIQRTQQEDSAVYLCASSIDPTSHKSYEQYFGPGTRLTVT.